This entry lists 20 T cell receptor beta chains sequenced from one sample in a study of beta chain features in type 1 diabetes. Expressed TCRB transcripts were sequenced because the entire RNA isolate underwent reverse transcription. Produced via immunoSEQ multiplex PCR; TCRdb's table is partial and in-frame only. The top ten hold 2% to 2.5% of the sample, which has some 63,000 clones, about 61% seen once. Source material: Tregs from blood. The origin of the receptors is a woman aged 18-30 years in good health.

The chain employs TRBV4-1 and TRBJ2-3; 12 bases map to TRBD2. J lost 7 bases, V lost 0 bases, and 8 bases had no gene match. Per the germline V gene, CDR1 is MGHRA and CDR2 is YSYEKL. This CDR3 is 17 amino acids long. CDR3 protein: CASSQEGLAGGTYTQYF. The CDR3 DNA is TGCGCCAGCAGCCAAGAGGGGCTAGCGGGGGGGACATATACGCAGTATTTT.

The CDR3 spells CASSTNPLAGDTDTQYF. DNA for the CDR3: TGTGCCAGTAGTACCAACCCGCTAGCGGGGGACACAGATACGCAGTATTTT. V and J are TRBV19 and TRBJ2-3, with 10 positions matching TRBD2. Germline loops: CDR1 LNHDA, CDR2 SQIVND (reference sequence). The CDR3 consists of 17 residues. V trimming: 4 bases; J trimming: 2 bases; junction bases outside the gene matches: 9. Complete variable domain (other parts from reference TRBV19 and TRBJ2-3): DGGITQSPKYLFRKEGQNVTLSCEQNLNHDAMYWYRQDPGQGLRLIYYSQIVNDFQKGDIAEGYSVSREKKESFPLTVTSAQKNPTAFYLCASSTNPLAGDTDTQYFGPGTRLTVL.

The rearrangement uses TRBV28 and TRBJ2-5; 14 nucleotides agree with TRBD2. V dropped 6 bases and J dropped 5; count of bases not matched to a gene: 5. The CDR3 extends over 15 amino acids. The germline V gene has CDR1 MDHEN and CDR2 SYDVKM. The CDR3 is CASSLGLAGGETQYF. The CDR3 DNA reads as TGTGCCAGCAGCCTAGGACTAGCGGGGGGTGAGACCCAGTACTTC. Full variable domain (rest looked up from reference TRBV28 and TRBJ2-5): DVKVTQSSRYLVKRTGEKVFLECVQDMDHENMFWYRQDPGLGLRLIYFSYDVKMKEKGDIPEGYSVSREKKERFSLILESASTNQTSMYLCASSLGLAGGETQYFGPGTRLLVL.

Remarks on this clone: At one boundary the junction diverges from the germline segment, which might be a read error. The CDR3 is CASSQTGTARINTEVFF. CDR3 in DNA: TGTGCCAGCAGCCAGACCGGGACAGCCAGGATTAACACTGAAGTTTTCTTT. The genes are TRBV7-2 and TRBJ1-1; TRBD1 agrees at 7 bases. Germline V gene lookup returns CDR1 SGHTA and CDR2 FQGNSA. There are 17 residues in the CDR3.

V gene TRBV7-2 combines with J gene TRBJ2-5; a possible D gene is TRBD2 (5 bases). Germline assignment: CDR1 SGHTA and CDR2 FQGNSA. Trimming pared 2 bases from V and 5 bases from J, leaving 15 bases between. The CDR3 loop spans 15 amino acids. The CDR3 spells CASSLSDGKFETQYF. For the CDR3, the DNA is TGTGCCAGCAGCTTAAGCGACGGGAAGTTCGAGACCCAGTACTTC.

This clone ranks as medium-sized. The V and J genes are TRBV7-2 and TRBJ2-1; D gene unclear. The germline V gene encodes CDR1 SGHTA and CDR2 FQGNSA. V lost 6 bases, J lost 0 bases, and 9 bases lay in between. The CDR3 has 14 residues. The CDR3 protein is CASSPRSSYNEQFF. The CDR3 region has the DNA TGTGCCAGCAGTCCTAGGAGCTCCTACAATGAGCAGTTCTTC. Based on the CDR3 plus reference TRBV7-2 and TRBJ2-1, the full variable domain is GAGVSQSPSNKVTEKGKDVELRCDPISGHTALYWYRQSLGQGLEFLIYFQGNSAPDKSGLPSDRFSAERTGGSVSTLTIQRTQQEDSAVYLCASSPRSSYNEQFFGPGTRLTVL.

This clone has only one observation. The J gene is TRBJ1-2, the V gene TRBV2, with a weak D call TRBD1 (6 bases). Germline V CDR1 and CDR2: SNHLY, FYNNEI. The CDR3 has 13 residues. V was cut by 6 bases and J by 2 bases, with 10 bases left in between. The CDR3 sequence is CASSPGENYGYTF. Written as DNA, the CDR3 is TGTGCCAGCAGCCCAGGGGAAAACTATGGCTACACCTTC.

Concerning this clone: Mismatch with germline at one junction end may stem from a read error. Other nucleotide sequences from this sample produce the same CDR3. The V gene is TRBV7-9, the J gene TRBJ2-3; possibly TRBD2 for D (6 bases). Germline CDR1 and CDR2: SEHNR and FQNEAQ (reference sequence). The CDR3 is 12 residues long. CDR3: CASRRGTDTQYF. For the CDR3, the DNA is TGCGCCAGCAGGCGGGGTACAGATACGCAGTATTTT.

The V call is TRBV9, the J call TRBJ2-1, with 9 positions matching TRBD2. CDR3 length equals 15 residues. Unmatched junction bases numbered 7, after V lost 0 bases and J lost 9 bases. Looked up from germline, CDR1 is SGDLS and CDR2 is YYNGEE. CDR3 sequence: CASSVVGGRAGEQFF. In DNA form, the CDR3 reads TGTGCCAGCAGCGTAGTCGGCGGGAGGGCCGGTGAGCAGTTCTTC.

For the CDR3, the DNA is TGTGCCAGCAGCTTAGCCGCGAGCTCTGGAAACACCATATATTTT. Translation gives CASSLAASSGNTIYF. This sequence joins TRBV11-3 and TRBJ1-3; D unresolved. Germline V CDR1 and CDR2: SGHNT, YENEEA. Trimming took off 1 base at V and 0 bases at J, with 7 bases between the two ends. The CDR3 has 15 residues. The whole variable domain, remainder taken from reference TRBV11-3 and TRBJ1-3, is EAGVVQSPRYKIIEKKQPVAFWCNPISGHNTLYWYLQNLGQGPELLIRYENEEAVDDSQLPKDRFSAERLKGVDSTLKIQPAELGDSAVYLCASSLAASSGNTIYFGEGSWLTVV.

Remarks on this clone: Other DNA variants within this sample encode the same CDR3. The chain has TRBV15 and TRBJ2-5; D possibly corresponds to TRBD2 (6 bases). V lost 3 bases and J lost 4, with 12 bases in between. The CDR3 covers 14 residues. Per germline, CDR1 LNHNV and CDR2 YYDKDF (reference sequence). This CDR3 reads CATSRDVGGETQYF. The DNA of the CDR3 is TGTGCCACCAGCAGGGATGTGGGGGGAGAGACCCAGTACTTC.

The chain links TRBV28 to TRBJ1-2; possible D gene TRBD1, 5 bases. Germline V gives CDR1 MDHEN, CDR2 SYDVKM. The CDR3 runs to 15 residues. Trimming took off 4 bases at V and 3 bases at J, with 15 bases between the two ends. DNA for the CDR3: TGTGCCAGCAGTTCCCTAATGGGGGGAGACTATGGCTACACCTTC. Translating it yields CASSSLMGGDYGYTF.

This chain's CDR3 is CAWRALGTGYDTEAFF. The CDR3 DNA follows: TGTGCCTGGAGGGCCCTCGGGACAGGGTACGACACTGAAGCTTTCTTT. This sequence joins TRBV30 and TRBJ1-1; 9 bases agree with TRBD1. In germline, CDR1 is GTSNPN, CDR2 SVGIG (reference sequence). The CDR3 extends over 16 amino acids. V lost 3 bases to trimming and J lost 3 bases; unmatched junction nucleotides: 11.

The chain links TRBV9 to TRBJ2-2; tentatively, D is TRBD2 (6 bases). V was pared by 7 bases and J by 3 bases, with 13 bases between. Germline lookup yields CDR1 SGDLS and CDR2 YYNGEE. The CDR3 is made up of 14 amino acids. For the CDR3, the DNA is TGTGCCAGCGGTCGACTAGGGGACACCGGGGAGCTGTTTTTT. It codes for CASGRLGDTGELFF.

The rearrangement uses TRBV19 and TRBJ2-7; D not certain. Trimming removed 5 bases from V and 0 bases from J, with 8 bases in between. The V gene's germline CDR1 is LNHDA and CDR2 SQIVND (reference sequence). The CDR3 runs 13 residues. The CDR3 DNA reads TGTGCCAGTAGTCCCGGGTTCTCCTACGAGCAGTACTTC. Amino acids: CASSPGFSYEQYF.

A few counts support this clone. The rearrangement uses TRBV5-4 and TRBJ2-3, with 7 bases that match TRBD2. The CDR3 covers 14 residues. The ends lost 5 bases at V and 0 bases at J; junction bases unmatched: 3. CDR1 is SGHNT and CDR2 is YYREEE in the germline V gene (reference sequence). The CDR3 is CASRLAASTDTQYF. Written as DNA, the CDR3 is TGTGCCAGCAGGCTAGCGGCTAGCACAGATACGCAGTATTTT.

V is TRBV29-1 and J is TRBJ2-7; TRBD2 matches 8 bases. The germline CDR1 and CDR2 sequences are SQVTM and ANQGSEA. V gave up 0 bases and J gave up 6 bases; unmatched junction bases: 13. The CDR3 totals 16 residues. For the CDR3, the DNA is TGCAGCGTTGAAGATCGACGCGCGGGAGGTTTTGGCGAGCAGTACTTC. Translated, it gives CSVEDRRAGGFGEQYF.

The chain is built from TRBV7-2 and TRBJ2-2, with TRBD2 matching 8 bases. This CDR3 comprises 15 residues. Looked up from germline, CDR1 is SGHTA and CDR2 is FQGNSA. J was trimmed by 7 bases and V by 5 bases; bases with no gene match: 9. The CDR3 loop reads CASSLVAGKVGELFF. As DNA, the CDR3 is TGTGCCAGCAGCCTAGTAGCGGGGAAAGTCGGGGAGCTGTTTTTT.

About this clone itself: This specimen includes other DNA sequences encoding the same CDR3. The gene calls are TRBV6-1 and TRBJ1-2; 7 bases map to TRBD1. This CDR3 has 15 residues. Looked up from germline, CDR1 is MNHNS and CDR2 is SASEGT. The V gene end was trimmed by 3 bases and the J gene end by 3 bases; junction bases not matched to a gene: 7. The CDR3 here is CASSEALGQYYGYTF. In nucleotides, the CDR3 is TGTGCCAGCAGTGAGGCTCTGGGACAGTACTATGGCTACACCTTC.

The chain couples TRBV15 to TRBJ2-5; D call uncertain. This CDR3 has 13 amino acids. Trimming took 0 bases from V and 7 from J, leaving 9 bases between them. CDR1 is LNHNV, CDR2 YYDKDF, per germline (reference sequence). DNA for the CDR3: TGTGCCACCAGCAGAGAAGGCGCGGCGACCCAGTACTTC. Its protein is CATSREGAATQYF.